This entry lists 4 T cell receptor beta chains sequenced from one sample in a study of T-cell reconstitution after alpha-beta-depleted transplantation in children. Library preparation (for TCRbeta) was performed with unique molecular identifiers. One entry per CDR3 protein results from TCRdb running MiXCR on the PCR reads. The sample has around 300,000 distinct CDR3 sequences; around 10% are singletons. Sequenced material: peripheral blood, taken 180 days after TCRalphabeta/CD19-depleted stem cell transplant. These receptors originate from a male patient between 2 and 9 years old who had a stem cell transplant for chronic granulomatous disease, so the T cells may come from the graft donor.

This clonotype was counted at least ten times. The rearrangement joins TRBV27 to TRBJ1-6; D is ambiguous. The CDR3 sequence is 13 residues long. V was pared by 3 bases and J by 8 bases, with 8 bases between. The germline gives CDR1 MNHEY, CDR2 SMNVEV (reference sequence). For the CDR3, the DNA is TGTGCCAGCAGTTTTGGTCGTGATTCACCCCTCCACTTT. Amino acids: CASSFGRDSPLHF.

This clonotype occurred many times. The CDR3 DNA follows: TGTGCCAGCAGCTCACGGACAGGGATCCAAGAGACCCAGTACTTC. This gives the protein CASSSRTGIQETQYF. The rearrangement joins TRBV7-9 to TRBJ2-5; TRBD1 matches 8 bases. Germline lookup yields CDR1 SEHNR and CDR2 FQNEAQ (reference sequence). V lost 4 bases and J lost 1; bases outside the gene matches: 5. This CDR3 has 15 residues.

This clonotype has a count of ten or more. J is TRBJ2-5 and V is TRBV11-2; possibly TRBD2 for D (5 bases). Germline V gene data show CDR1 as SGHAT and CDR2 as FQNNGV. Trimming removed 0 bases from V and 1 base from J, with 12 bases in between. This CDR3 region has 16 residues. CDR3 in amino acids: CASSLDIGLGQETQYF. The DNA of the CDR3 is TGTGCCAGCAGCTTAGATATTGGACTTGGCCAAGAGACCCAGTACTTC.

This clonotype was counted ten times or more. This sequence joins TRBV6-1 and TRBJ2-1; D ambiguous. Looked up from germline, CDR1 is MNHNS and CDR2 is SASEGT. The CDR3 has 15 residues. Trimming removed 6 bases at V and 0 bases at J, with 12 bases between. In nucleotides, the CDR3 is TGTGCCAGCAGATGGACGGAGAGCTCCTACAATGAGCAGTTCTTC. Translating gives CASRWTESSYNEQFF.